These 11 T cell receptor beta chains were sequenced from one sample in a study of PD-L1 blockade in urothelial cancer. Clones were read by immunoSEQ multiplex PCR, and TCRdb kept only the in-frame ones, dropping some. Of about 52,000 clones listed, about three quarters were seen once; the top ten hold roughly 4%. The time point denotes: pretreatment peripheral blood. The sample here was PBMCs, taken around atezolizumab (anti-PD-L1) treatment. Receptors originate from an older man with urothelial cancer.

This clone showed up just a few times. This chain uses TRBV7-9 with TRBJ1-1; a possible D gene is TRBD1 (6 bases). Germline V gene data show CDR1 as SEHNR and CDR2 as FQNEAQ (reference sequence). V gave up 5 bases and J gave up 4 bases, with 11 bases separating them. This CDR3 contains 13 residues. CDR3 in amino acids: CASSGGGSTEAFF. CDR3 DNA: TGTGCCAGCAGCGGGGGGGGCAGCACTGAAGCTTTCTTT.

J is TRBJ1-2 and V is TRBV7-3; D possibly corresponds to TRBD1 (6 bases). V was clipped by 3 bases and J by 3 bases, with 8 bases between them. This CDR3 spans 13 amino acids. Germline assignment: CDR1 SGHTA and CDR2 FQGTGA. CDR3: CASSLTGDYGYTF. CDR3 nucleotide sequence: TGTGCCAGCAGCTTGACAGGAGACTATGGCTACACCTTC. The full variable domain, completed using reference TRBV7-3 and TRBJ1-2, is GAGVSQTPSNKVTEKGKYVELRCDPISGHTALYWYRQSLGQGPEFLIYFQGTGAADDSGLPNDRFFAVRPEGSVSTLKIQRTERGDSAVYLCASSLTGDYGYTFGSGTRLTVV.

The chain recombines TRBV5-5 with TRBJ1-6; D uncertain. The CDR3 contains 15 residues. Trimming cost V 0 bases and J 8 bases, with 12 bases left between them. Looked up from germline, CDR1 is SGHKS and CDR2 is YYEKEE (reference sequence). In DNA form, the CDR3 reads TGTGCCAGCAGCTTGGATGCGTCCCGTGATTCACCCCTCCACTTT. The encoded protein is CASSLDASRDSPLHF. The full variable domain, in which reference TRBV5-5 and TRBJ1-6 provide the parts outside the CDR3, is DAGVTQSPTHLIKTRGQQVTLRCSPISGHKSVSWYQQVLGQGPQFIFQYYEKEERGRGNFPDRFSARQFPNYSSELNVNALLLGDSALYLCASSLDASRDSPLHFGNGTRLTVT.

This clone was recorded once. The CDR3 sequence is CASSLDPFSGGSGQFF. CDR3 bases: TGTGCCAGCAGCTTAGATCCCTTTAGCGGGGGGTCCGGGCAGTTCTTC. The rearrangement uses TRBV7-8 and TRBJ2-1, with TRBD2 identical over 10 bases. Trimming removed 1 base from V and 12 bases from J; junction bases left unmatched: 12. The CDR3 totals 16 residues. Per germline, CDR1 SGHVS and CDR2 FQNEAQ.

V usage is TRBV12-5 and J usage is TRBJ2-3; TRBD2 matches at 10 bases. Germline values: CDR1 LGHNT, CDR2 FRNRAP. The V segment lost 5 bases and the J segment 4 bases; nucleotides outside the gene matches: 9. This CDR3 is built from 16 residues. As DNA, the CDR3 is TGTGCTAGTGGTCCATCAGCGGGAGGGGGTCCAGATACGCAGTATTTT. It translates to CASGPSAGGGPDTQYF.

This chain joins TRBV6-5 and TRBJ1-5, with D hard to call. The CDR3 covers 15 residues. V lost 0 bases, J lost 2 bases, and 8 bases lay in between. Germline assignment: CDR1 MNHEY and CDR2 SVGAGI. The CDR3 region is CASSYSNQGNQPQHF. As DNA, the CDR3 is TGTGCCAGCAGTTACTCGAACCAGGGCAATCAGCCCCAGCATTTT.

This clone was counted only a few times. At one boundary the junction diverges from the germline segment, which might be a read error. V gene TRBV7-7 combines with J gene TRBJ2-5; a weak D match, TRBD1 (5 bases). CDR1 is SSHAT, CDR2 FNYEAQ, per germline (reference sequence). CDR3 length equals 15 residues. The DNA for the CDR3 is TGTGCTAGCAGCTTAGCTGGGGCAACAACGGAGACCCAGTACTTC. Translation: CASSLAGATTETQYF.

In DNA, the CDR3 is TGTGCCAGTAAGGACAGGCCCGCCCTCGGGGCCCTCCACTTT. This sequence encodes CASKDRPALGALHF. This chain connects TRBV19 to TRBJ1-6, with TRBD1 identical over 7 bases. V lost 7 bases and J lost 14; bases outside the gene matches: 14. This CDR3 spans 14 amino acids. CDR1 and CDR2 (germline): LNHDA, SQIVND (reference sequence). Full variable domain (rest looked up from reference TRBV19 and TRBJ1-6): DGGITQSPKYLFRKEGQNVTLSCEQNLNHDAMYWYRQDPGQGLRLIYYSQIVNDFQKGDIAEGYSVSREKKESFPLTVTSAQKNPTAFYLCASKDRPALGALHFGNGTRLTVT.

The genes are TRBV7-2 and TRBJ2-7; 11 nucleotides match TRBD1. CDR3 length: 15 amino acids. V dropped 5 bases and J dropped 3; count of bases not matched to a gene: 6. In germline, CDR1 is SGHTA, CDR2 FQGNSA. In DNA, the CDR3 is TGTGCCAGCAGCGTGTGGGGACAGGGGGACTACGAGCAGTACTTC. Protein sequence: CASSVWGQGDYEQYF. Using reference TRBV7-2 and TRBJ2-7 for the parts outside the CDR3, the full variable domain is GAGVSQSPSNKVTEKGKDVELRCDPISGHTALYWYRQSLGQGLEFLIYFQGNSAPDKSGLPSDRFSAERTGGSVSTLTIQRTQQEDSAVYLCASSVWGQGDYEQYFGPGTRLTVT.

The V and J genes are TRBV18 and TRBJ2-6; 8 bases line up with TRBD2. V shed 3 bases and J 0 bases; nucleotides not matched to a gene: 10. The germline V gene has CDR1 KGHSH and CDR2 LQKENI. The CDR3 covers 19 residues. In nucleotides, the CDR3 is TGTGCCAGCTCACCGAATAGCCTAGGGACTAGCTCTGGGGCCAACGTCCTGACTTTC. Its protein product is CASSPNSLGTSSGANVLTF.

The CDR3 sequence is CASSLGQGTETQYF. The CDR3 bases are TGTGCCAGCAGCTTAGGACAGGGGACAGAGACCCAGTACTTC. This sequence joins TRBV11-3 and TRBJ2-5; the match to TRBD1 covers 8 bases. V lost 1 base to trimming and J lost 4 bases; unmatched junction nucleotides: 2. The germline V gene encodes CDR1 SGHNT and CDR2 YENEEA. The CDR3 contains 14 residues.